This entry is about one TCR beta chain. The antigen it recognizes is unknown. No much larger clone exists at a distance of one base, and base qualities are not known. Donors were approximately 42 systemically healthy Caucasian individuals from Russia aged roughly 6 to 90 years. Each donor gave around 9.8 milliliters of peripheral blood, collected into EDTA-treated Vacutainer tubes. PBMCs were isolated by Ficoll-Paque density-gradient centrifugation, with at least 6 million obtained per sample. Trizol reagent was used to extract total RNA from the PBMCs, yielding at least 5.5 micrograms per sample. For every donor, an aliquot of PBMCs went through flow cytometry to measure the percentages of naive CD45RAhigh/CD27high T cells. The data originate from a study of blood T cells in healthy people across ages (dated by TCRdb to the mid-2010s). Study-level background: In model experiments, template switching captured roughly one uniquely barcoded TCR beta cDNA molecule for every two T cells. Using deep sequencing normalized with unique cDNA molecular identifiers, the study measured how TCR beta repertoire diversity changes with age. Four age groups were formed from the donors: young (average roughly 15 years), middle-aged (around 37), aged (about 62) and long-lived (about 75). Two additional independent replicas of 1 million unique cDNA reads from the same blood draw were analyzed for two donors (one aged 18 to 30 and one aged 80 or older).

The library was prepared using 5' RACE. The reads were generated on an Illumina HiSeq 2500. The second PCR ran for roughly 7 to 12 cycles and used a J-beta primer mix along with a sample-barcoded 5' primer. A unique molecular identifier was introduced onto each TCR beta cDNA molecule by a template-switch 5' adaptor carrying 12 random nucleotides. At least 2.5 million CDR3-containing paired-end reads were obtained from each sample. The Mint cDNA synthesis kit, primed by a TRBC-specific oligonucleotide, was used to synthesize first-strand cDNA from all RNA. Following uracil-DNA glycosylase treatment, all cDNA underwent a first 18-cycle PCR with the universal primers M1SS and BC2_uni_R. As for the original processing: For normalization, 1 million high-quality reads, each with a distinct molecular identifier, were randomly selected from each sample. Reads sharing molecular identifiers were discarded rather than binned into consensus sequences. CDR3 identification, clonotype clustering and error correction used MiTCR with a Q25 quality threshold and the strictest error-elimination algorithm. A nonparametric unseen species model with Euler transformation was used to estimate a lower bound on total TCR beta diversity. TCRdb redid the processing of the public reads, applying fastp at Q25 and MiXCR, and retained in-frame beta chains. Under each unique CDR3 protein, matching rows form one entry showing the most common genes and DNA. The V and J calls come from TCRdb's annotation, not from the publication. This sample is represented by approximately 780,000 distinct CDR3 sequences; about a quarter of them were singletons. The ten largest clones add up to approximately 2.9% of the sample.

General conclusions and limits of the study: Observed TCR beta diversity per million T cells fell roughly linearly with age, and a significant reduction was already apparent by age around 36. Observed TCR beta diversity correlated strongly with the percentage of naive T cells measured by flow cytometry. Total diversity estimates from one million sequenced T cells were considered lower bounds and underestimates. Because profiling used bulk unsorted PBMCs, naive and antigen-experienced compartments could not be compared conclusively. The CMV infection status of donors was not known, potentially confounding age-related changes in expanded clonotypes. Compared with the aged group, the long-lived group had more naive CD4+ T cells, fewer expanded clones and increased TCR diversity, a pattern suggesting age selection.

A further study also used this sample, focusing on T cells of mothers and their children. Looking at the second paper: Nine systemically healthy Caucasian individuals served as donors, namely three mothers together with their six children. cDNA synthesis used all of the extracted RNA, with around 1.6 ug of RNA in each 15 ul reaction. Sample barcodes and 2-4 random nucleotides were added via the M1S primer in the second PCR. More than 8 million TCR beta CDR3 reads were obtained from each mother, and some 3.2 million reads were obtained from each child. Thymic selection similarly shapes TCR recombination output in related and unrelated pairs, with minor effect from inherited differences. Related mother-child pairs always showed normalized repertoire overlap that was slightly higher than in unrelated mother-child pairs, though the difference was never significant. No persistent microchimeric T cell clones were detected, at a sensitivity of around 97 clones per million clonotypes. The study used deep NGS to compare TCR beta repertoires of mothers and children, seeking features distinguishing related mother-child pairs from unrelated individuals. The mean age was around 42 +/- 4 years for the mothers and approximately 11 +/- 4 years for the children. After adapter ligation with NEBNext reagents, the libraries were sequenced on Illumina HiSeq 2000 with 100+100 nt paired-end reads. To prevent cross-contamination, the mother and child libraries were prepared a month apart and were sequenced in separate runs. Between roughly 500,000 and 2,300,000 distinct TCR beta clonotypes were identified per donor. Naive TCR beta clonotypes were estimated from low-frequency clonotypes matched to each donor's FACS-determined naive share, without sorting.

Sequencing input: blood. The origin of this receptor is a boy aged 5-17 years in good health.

In nucleotides, the sequence is TGTGCCAGCAGCCAAGCTACATTTAGCGAGCAGTACTTC. The encoded protein is CASSQATFSEQYF. The sequence is built from TRBV4-2 and TRBJ2-7, with the D gene not clear enough to name. Trimming at the junction amounts to 1 base on V and 6 bases on J, and the germline ends lie 10 bases apart. The CDR3 numbers 13 residues from cysteine through phenylalanine. Only the CDR3 part of the read is kept: 39 bases, read in frame from the first base. CDR1 LGHNA and CDR2 YNFKEQ were looked up in the germline V gene.